Below, 10 T cell receptor beta chains from the same sample are listed, as sequenced in a study of blood T cells in healthy people across ages (dated by TCRdb to about 2015). Libraries were built with 5' RACE. Sequencing was performed on an Illumina HiSeq 2500. A second PCR of roughly 7 to 11 cycles was performed with a sample-barcoded 5' primer and a J-beta primer mix. TCRdb trimmed the raw reads at Q25, called clones with MiXCR and kept productive beta chains. Rows with a matching CDR3 protein are joined into one entry that keeps the most common DNA and genes. The sample table shows around 1,000,000 distinct CDR3 sequences, and approximately 26% are seen once. About 0.72% of the sample goes to the ten largest clones. This sample was shared with a second study, whose subject was T cells of mothers and their children.

The sequenced material came from blood. All receptors derive from a girl aged 2-10 years in good health.

This clonotype has only a few counts. The rearrangement uses TRBV7-9 and TRBJ2-7; 12 bases agree with TRBD1. Germline lookup yields CDR1 SEHNR and CDR2 FQNEAQ (reference sequence). V shed 4 bases and J 3 bases; nucleotides not matched to a gene: 13. This CDR3 is 18 amino acids long. For the CDR3, the DNA is TGTGCCAGCAGCTCAACCGGGACAGGGGGCTATTACGGCTACGAGCAGTACTTC. Translation: CASSSTGTGGYYGYEQYF.

The chain joins TRBV27 to TRBJ1-2, with D hard to call. V was trimmed by 3 bases and J by 5 bases, leaving 10 bases between them. Germline V CDR1 and CDR2: MNHEY, SMNVEV (reference sequence). The CDR3 runs 13 residues. The CDR3 region has the DNA TGTGCCAGCAGTTTGGGAATGGTGTATGGCTACACCTTC. It encodes CASSLGMVYGYTF.

This clonotype was counted a few times. The chain has TRBV5-3 and TRBJ1-5; D perhaps matches TRBD1 (6 bases). TRBV5-3 is given ORF status, its function remaining uncertain. Trimming pared 8 bases from V and 2 bases from J, leaving 14 bases between. The CDR3 sequence is 14 residues long. In DNA, the CDR3 is TGTGCCAGGAGCAGCAACAGGGGCAATCAGCCCCAGCATTTT. Its translation is CARSSNRGNQPQHF.

This chain uses TRBV11-2 with TRBJ2-5, with a tentative D call TRBD1 (6 bases). CDR1 is SGHAT and CDR2 is FQNNGV in the germline V gene. The V end was cut by 4 bases, the J end by 4 bases, with 16 bases between. There are 15 residues in the CDR3. DNA of the CDR3: TGTGCCAGCAGCTCCCCGGGACACATTTTAGAGACCCAGTACTTC. Its translation: CASSSPGHILETQYF.

The chain links TRBV27 to TRBJ1-4, with 8 nucleotides matching TRBD1. V was pared by 1 base and J by 10 bases, with 5 bases of the junction left unmatched. CDR3 length: 14 amino acids. Germline loops: CDR1 MNHEY, CDR2 SMNVEV (reference sequence). CDR3 DNA: TGTGCCAGCAGTTTATTTTCAGGGGGCGGAAAACTGTTTTTT. Protein product: CASSLFSGGGKLFF.

Only a few counts were recorded for this clonotype. This chain uses TRBV29-1 with TRBJ1-1; D is perhaps TRBD1 (6 bases). The V gene's germline CDR1 is SQVTM and CDR2 ANQGSEA. The CDR3 consists of 11 residues. CDR3 nucleotide sequence: TGCAGTCATGCAGGGGTGACTGAAGCTTTCTTT. Translation gives CSHAGVTEAFF.

This clonotype occurred a few times. V gene TRBV20-1 combines with J gene TRBJ2-5; no clear D gene. The J call may not be correct, given that the DNA end is closer to TRBJ2-1. Germline-derived CDR1 and CDR2 are DFQATT and SNEGSKA (reference sequence). CDR3 length: 15 amino acids. CDR3 sequence reads: CSAREGLSPDNEQFF. DNA for the CDR3: TGCAGTGCTAGAGAGGGTCTCTCCCCCGACAATGAGCAGTTCTTC.

This clonotype was found a few times. The genes are TRBV4-2 and TRBJ2-1; possible D gene TRBD2, 6 bases. Trimming left V 3 bases short and J 0 bases short, with 9 bases between. Germline V gene data show CDR1 as LGHNA and CDR2 as YNFKEQ. The CDR3 has 15 amino acids. The CDR3 protein is CASSQDYLSYNEQFF. The CDR3 region has the DNA TGTGCCAGCAGCCAGGACTACCTCTCCTACAATGAGCAGTTCTTC.

The sample holds one count of this clonotype. The conserved closing phenylalanine or tryptophan is absent in this CDR3, likely reflecting a read error. The chain carries TRBV24-1 and TRBJ1-1; 7 bases are a match to TRBD1. This CDR3 spans 13 amino acids. With 4 bases clipped from V and 3 bases from J, the junction kept 1 base outside the gene matches. Germline CDR1 reads KGHDR; CDR2 reads SFDVKD. The CDR3 nucleotides read TGTGCCACCAGTGACACAGGGGACACTGAAGCTTTCCTT. Translating gives CATSDTGDTEAFL.

The J gene is TRBJ2-5, the V gene TRBV20-1; D may be TRBD1 (5 bases). The last part of the DNA fits TRBJ2-1 better; the J call may be wrong. Germline-derived CDR1 and CDR2 are DFQATT and SNEGSKA (reference sequence). This CDR3 region has 11 residues. CDR3 bases: TGCAGCATGGACACTTTCAATGAGCAGTTCTTC. It is translated as CSMDTFNEQFF.